A selection of T cell receptor beta chains follows, all from one sample in a study of CD8+CD57+ T cells in acquired aplastic anemia. TCRdb processed the reads anew with MiXCR; each CDR3 protein has one entry. Of approximately 300,000 distinct CDR3 sequences listed, approximately 58% are singletons. The sequencing input was sorted CD4+, CD8+, or CD8+CD57+ T cells (not recorded which) from PBMCs. These receptors were collected from a human donor with aplastic anemia. CDR3s include the opening cysteine and the closing phenylalanine or tryptophan. A D gene is named only where the DNA matches it firmly.

TRBV7-3	NA	TRBJ2-7	CASSYPTEYEQHF
TRBV2	NA	TRBJ2-7	CASRQDGASYEQYF
TRBV3-1	NA	TRBJ1-6	CASSQGSYNSPLHF
TRBV5-1	TRBD1	TRBJ2-5	CVSTPTGVQETQYF
TRBV10-3	NA	TRBJ2-7	CASSAHGDSPHYEQYF
TRBV7-2	NA	TRBJ2-7	CASSLVQEGEQYF
TRBV5-8	NA	TRBJ2-3	CASSIGTTSTDTQYF
TRBV11-3	TRBD2	TRBJ2-1	CASSLGGTSSYNEQFF
TRBV14	TRBD2	TRBJ2-5	CASSQDGTSKETQYF
TRBV3-1	TRBD2	TRBJ2-7	CASHKGEGTYEQYF
TRBV5-1	TRBD1	TRBJ2-6	CASSLGYRGSSGANVLTF
TRBV7-3	TRBD1	TRBJ1-6	CASSVAGTANSPLHF
TRBV7-9	NA	TRBJ1-1	CASSSRERAFF
TRBV19	NA	TRBJ2-5	CASRGRGSGETQYF
TRBV15	NA	TRBJ2-2	CATSRDEQGWAGELFF
TRBV20-1	NA	TRBJ1-2	CSARDRFGLGYTF
TRBV7-7	NA	TRBJ2-1	CASSLDDQTHYNEQFF
TRBV2	NA	TRBJ2-3	CASSGTTDTQYF
TRBV3-1	NA	TRBJ1-3	CASSHNKNTIYF
TRBV20-1	TRBD1	TRBJ1-6	CSARGGRTGEKALHF
TRBV20-1	NA	TRBJ2-5	CSAKRLGGETQYF
TRBV10-2	TRBD1	TRBJ2-5	CASRRPGTGVQETQYF
TRBV5-1	NA	TRBJ1-1	CASSLVPPGTEAFF
TRBV20-1	TRBD2	TRBJ2-3	CSAGGLAGGSTDTQYF
TRBV20-1	NA	TRBJ1-2	CSARAPHQARYGYTF
TRBV7-9	TRBD1	TRBJ1-1	CANSLRDRGPFF
TRBV7-3	TRBD1	TRBJ1-6	CASSLNGPLQGSPLHF
TRBV20-1	NA	TRBJ2-7	CSARPGTPYEQYF
TRBV19	NA	TRBJ1-3	CASSGVGQLSGNTIYF
TRBV2	TRBD2	TRBJ2-3	CASSLGLAGGPVLTDTQYF
TRBV7-9	TRBD2	TRBJ2-5	CASSLYGLAGVCGETQYF
TRBV20-1	TRBD1	TRBJ2-7	CSASGGQAGDEQYF
TRBV15	NA	TRBJ1-2	CATSRDLSPGPGGYTF
TRBV2	NA	TRBJ1-4	CASSEIGWSNEKLFF
TRBV7-2	TRBD1	TRBJ1-6	CASSLLGQGNSPLHF
TRBV29-1	NA	TRBJ2-3	CSVARWAQSSSTDTQYF
TRBV5-8	NA	TRBJ1-5	CASSFESYSNQPQHF
TRBV20-1	TRBD1	TRBJ1-5	CSARTRRGQGDDQPQHF
TRBV7-9	NA	TRBJ2-5	CASSYETQYF
TRBV5-1	TRBD2	TRBJ2-7	CASSVTSGGAYEQYF
TRBV25-1	NA	TRBJ1-1	CASREPGSAGTEAFF
TRBV7-9	NA	TRBJ2-2	CASFHYTEELFF
TRBV20-1	NA	TRBJ2-3	CSPLGPGSTDTQYF
TRBV19	TRBD1	TRBJ2-7	CASSTRQGAYEQYF
TRBV10-3	NA	TRBJ2-5	CAIREGGETQYF
TRBV20-1	TRBD2	TRBJ2-1	CSAPDSGRALEQFF
TRBV20-1	TRBD2	TRBJ2-3	CSATIAGVADTQYF
TRBV5-1	NA	TRBJ2-7	CASSKRKASYEQYF
TRBV10-3	TRBD2	TRBJ2-5	CAISLGTVAGRETQYF
TRBV20-1	TRBD1	TRBJ2-7	CSATGTGGHRDEQYF
TRBV6-1	TRBD1	TRBJ1-2	CASRSGGGANYGYTF
TRBV27	TRBD1	TRBJ1-2	CASSFTGVEGYTF
TRBV7-9	NA	TRBJ1-1	CASSSADGNTEAFF
TRBV5-1	NA	TRBJ2-7	CASSDGHPLRAQYF
TRBV3-1	NA	TRBJ1-1	CASSQGGGFAFF
TRBV5-4	TRBD2	TRBJ2-1	CASIGTSGNEQFF
TRBV5-5	TRBD2	TRBJ2-7	CASSPGGYEQYF
TRBV20-1	NA	TRBJ2-7	CSARDLTRGSYEQYF
TRBV6-1	NA	TRBJ1-5	CASSVLGVGGNQPQHF
TRBV7-9	TRBD2	TRBJ2-1	CASSLPAGGSYNEQFF